The present T cell receptor beta chain was sequenced within a study of regulatory T cells in long-lasting Graves disease. This CDR3 has 17 residues. Germline lookup yields CDR1 MNHEY and CDR2 SMNVEV (reference sequence). V was trimmed by 0 bases and J by 2 bases, leaving 14 bases between them. Time point: newly diagnosed GD, antithyroid drugs for less than 3 months. The TCR library was prepared using RNA isolated from PBMCs. Many counts were recorded for this clonotype. CDR3 regions were amplified by Arm-PCR using iRepertoire HTBI primers to build TCR beta libraries. From the multiplex PCR reads, TCRdb called clonotypes with MiXCR, one entry per CDR3 protein. The sample lists approximately 350,000 distinct CDR3 sequences; 16% were seen once. The same sample was also used in a study of T cells in Graves' hyperthyroidism and ophthalmopathy.

The sequencing here drew on peripheral blood mononuclear cells (PBMCs), taken at new diagnosis, from a patient treated with antithyroid drugs. The chain joins TRBV27 to TRBJ2-1; D tentatively reads TRBD1 or TRBD2 (5 bases each). This clonotype was obtained from a woman younger than 35 with Graves disease. The CDR3 loop reads CASSLSIGATTYNEQFF. CDR3 nucleotide sequence: TGTGCCAGCAGTTTATCGATCGGGGCGACCACCTACAATGAGCAGTTCTTC.